This TCR beta chain came from a study of cytomegalovirus exposure and HLA in healthy donors. Findings and limits, study-wide: The study recorded over 150 TCR beta chains that were cytomegalovirus-associated. In a later analysis, specific HLA alleles were associated with 15,000 or so TCR beta sequences at a 0.05 false discovery rate.

Healthy bone marrow donors made up the donors. Points on this clone: Its antigen remains unknown.

PCR involved 60 Vbeta and 13 Jbeta primers. Produced via immunoSEQ multiplex PCR; TCRdb's table is partial and in-frame only. The repertoire holds approximately 150,000 clones, with approximately 76% as singletons. Per the germline V gene, CDR1 is MGHRA and CDR2 is YSYEKL. Trimming pared 2 bases from V and 3 bases from J, leaving 22 bases between. The CDR3 loop spans 19 amino acids. Sequencing input: PBMCs. J is TRBJ1-4 and V is TRBV4-1; tentative D call: TRBD1 (5 bases). The origin of this receptor is a man aged 60-69 years in good health and CMV-seronegative. The CDR3 nucleotides read TGCGCCAGCAGCCAAACCCTGGGCGGGTTGGGAGGGGCTAATGAAAAACTGTTTTTT. Protein: CASSQTLGGLGGANEKLFF.